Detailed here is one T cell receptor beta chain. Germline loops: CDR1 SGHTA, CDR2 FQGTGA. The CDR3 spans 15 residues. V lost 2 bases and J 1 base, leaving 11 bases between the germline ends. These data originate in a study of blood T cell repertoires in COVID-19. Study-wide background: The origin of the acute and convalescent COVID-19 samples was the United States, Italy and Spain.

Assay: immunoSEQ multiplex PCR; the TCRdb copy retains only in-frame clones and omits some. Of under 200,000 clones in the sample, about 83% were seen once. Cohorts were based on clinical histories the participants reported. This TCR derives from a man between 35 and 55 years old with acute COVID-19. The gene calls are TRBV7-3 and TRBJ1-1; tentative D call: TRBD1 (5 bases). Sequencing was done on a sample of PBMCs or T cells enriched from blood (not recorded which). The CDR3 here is CASSLRGGTNTEAFF. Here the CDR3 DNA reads TGTGCCAGCAGCTTACGGGGAGGGACGAACACTGAAGCTTTCTTT. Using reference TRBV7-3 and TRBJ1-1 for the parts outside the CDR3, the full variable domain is GAGVSQTPSNKVTEKGKYVELRCDPISGHTALYWYRQSLGQGPEFLIYFQGTGAADDSGLPNDRFFAVRPEGSVSTLKIQRTERGDSAVYLCASSLRGGTNTEAFFGQGTRLTVV.